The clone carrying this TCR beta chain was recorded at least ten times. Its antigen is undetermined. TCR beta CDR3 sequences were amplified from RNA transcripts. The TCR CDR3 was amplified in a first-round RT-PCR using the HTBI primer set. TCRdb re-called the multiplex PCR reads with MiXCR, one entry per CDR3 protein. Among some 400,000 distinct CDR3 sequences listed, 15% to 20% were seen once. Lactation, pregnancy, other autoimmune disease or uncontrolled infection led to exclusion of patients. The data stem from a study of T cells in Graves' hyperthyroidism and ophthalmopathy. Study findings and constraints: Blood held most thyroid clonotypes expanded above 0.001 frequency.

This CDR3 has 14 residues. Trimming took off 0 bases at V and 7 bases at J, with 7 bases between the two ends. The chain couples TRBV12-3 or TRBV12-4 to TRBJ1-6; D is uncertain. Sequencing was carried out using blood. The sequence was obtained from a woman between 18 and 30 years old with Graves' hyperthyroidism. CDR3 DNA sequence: TGTGCCAGCAGTTTAGCAGGGTGGAATTCACCCCTCCACTTT. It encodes CASSLAGWNSPLHF.